This TCR beta chain was sequenced during a study of T-cell memory formation after mild COVID-19. This clonotype was recorded at least ten times. Germline V gene lookup returns CDR1 LGHDT and CDR2 YNNKEL (reference sequence). This CDR3 spans 13 amino acids. The V end was cut by 4 bases, the J end by 2 bases, with 8 bases between. TCRdb reanalysed the 5' RACE reads using MiXCR and keeps one entry per CDR3 protein. Among approximately 150,000 distinct CDR3 sequences listed, roughly 19% were seen once. The rearrangement joins TRBV3-1 to TRBJ1-2, with D maybe TRBD1 (5 bases). Sequenced: PBMCs or a T cell subset sorted from them (not recorded which). The sequence derives from an adult woman who had mild COVID-19 (a few samples of this study predate the infection). Cell type and time point are not known. CDR3 nucleotide sequence: TGTGCCAGCAGCCCCCAGGGCAACTATGGCTACACCTTC. Translated, it gives CASSPQGNYGYTF.